This TCR beta chain appears in the sequencing data of a study of blood T cell repertoires in COVID-19. Study summary: The analysed material was cDNA or gDNA that came from T cells, B-cell-depleted T cells, or PBMCs.

Sequencing was performed with immunoSEQ multiplex PCR; in TCRdb, only in-frame clones are kept and a portion is missing. This table holds more than 85,000 clones, 81% found once. The CDR3 is 13 residues long. V was shortened by 6 bases and J by 6 bases, with 15 bases between the two germline ends. This chain joins TRBV12-3 or TRBV12-4 and TRBJ2-7, with D perhaps TRBD2 (6 bases). The sequenced sample was peripheral blood. This TCR was sampled from a man in his sixties with acute or convalescent COVID-19. The CDR3 region has the DNA TGTGCCAGCAGCTTAAAGACCGGGGGCGAGCAGTACGTC. It yields the protein CASSLKTGGEQYV.